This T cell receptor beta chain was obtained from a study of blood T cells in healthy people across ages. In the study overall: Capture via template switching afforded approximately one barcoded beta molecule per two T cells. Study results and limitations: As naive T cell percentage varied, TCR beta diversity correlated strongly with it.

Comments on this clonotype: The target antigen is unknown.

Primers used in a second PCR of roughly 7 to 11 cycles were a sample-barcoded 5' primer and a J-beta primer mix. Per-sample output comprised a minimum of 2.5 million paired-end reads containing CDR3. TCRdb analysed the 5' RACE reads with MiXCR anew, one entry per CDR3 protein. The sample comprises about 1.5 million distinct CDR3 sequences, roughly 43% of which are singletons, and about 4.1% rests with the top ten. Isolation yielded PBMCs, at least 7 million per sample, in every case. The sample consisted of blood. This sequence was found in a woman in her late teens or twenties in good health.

CDR3 coding DNA: TGCAGTGCTAGAGCCGGGACTAGTTCCGATACGCAGTATTTT. Protein product: CSARAGTSSDTQYF. This chain links TRBV20-1 with TRBJ2-3; 8 bases are a match to TRBD2. After removal of 1 base from V and 6 bases from J, the junction contained 6 bases not matched to a gene. The germline gives CDR1 DFQATT, CDR2 SNEGSKA (reference sequence). The CDR3 totals 14 residues.